The clone carrying this TCR beta chain was detected ten times or more. TCRdb processed the 5' RACE reads anew with MiXCR; each CDR3 protein has one entry. The repertoire consists of around 160,000 distinct CDR3 sequences, with approximately 4% occurring once and the leading ten covering around 8.1%. The data belong to a study of identical twins. Trimming pared 0 bases from V and 4 bases from J, leaving 16 bases between. CDR1 and CDR2 from the germline V gene are MNHEY and SVGAGI. The CDR3 is made up of 16 amino acids. The source of this sequence is a man aged 18 to 35 in good health. The chain carries TRBV6-5 and TRBJ2-7, with D possibly being TRBD2 (5 bases). The sample consisted of memory T cells sorted from blood. CDR3 DNA sequence: TGTGCCAGCAGTTACTCGAAGCGGCTAGCCGATTACGAGCAGTACTTC. It encodes CASSYSKRLADYEQYF.